What follows are 10 T cell receptor beta chains derived from one specimen sequenced in a study of T cells after yellow fever vaccination. TCRdb recomputed calls from the 5' RACE reads with MiXCR, one row per CDR3 protein. The sample carries 200,000 to 300,000 distinct CDR3 sequences, approximately 6.7% recorded once. The sample here was CD4+ T cells sorted from PBMCs, taken on the day of the yellow fever booster vaccination. Source of these receptors: a man aged 25-40 years who received the YFV17D yellow fever vaccine.

This clonotype was counted a few times. The chain joins TRBV12-3 or TRBV12-4 to TRBJ1-4; D unresolved. CDR3 length equals 16 residues. Trimming took 5 bases from V and 0 from J, leaving 13 bases between them. DNA for the CDR3: TGTGCCAGCAGTCCCCGACGGACCGCAACTAATGAAAAACTGTTTTTT. This codes for CASSPRRTATNEKLFF.

This clonotype was recorded at least ten times. V is TRBV20-1 and J is TRBJ1-1; D uncertain. Germline-derived CDR1 and CDR2 are DFQATT and SNEGSKA (reference sequence). The CDR3 contains 12 residues. The CDR3 DNA reads TGCACTGGGTGGCGGATGAACACTGAAGCTTTCTTT. It is translated as CTGWRMNTEAFF.

Ten or more counts support this clonotype. The chain employs TRBV10-3 and TRBJ1-5, with 9 bases lining up with TRBD1. Germline V gene data show CDR1 as ENHRY and CDR2 as SYGVKD. The V gene end was trimmed by 8 bases and the J gene end by 6 bases; junction bases not matched to a gene: 5. CDR3 length: 13 residues. CDR3 DNA sequence: TGTGCCATCCGGACAGGGGATAGTCAGCCCCAGCATTTT. Its translation: CAIRTGDSQPQHF.

This clonotype was seen more than once but under ten times. The V and J genes are TRBV20-1 and TRBJ2-1; D is possibly TRBD2 (5 bases). Per germline, CDR1 DFQATT and CDR2 SNEGSKA (reference sequence). V gave up 6 bases and J gave up 7 bases, with 16 bases separating them. The CDR3 length is 13 residues. CDR3 coding DNA: TGCAGTGCGCCGGGGTGGGCCGAGAATGAGCAGTTCTTC. Its translation is CSAPGWAENEQFF.

This clonotype was recorded at least ten times. The chain joins TRBV7-9 to TRBJ1-3; D remains ambiguous. With 1 base removed from V and 0 bases from J, the gap between germline ends came to 4 bases. Germline CDR1 reads SEHNR; CDR2 reads FQNEAQ (reference sequence). There are 14 residues in the CDR3. The CDR3 region is CASSLDSSGNTIYF. The DNA of the CDR3 is TGTGCCAGCAGCTTAGACAGCTCTGGAAACACCATATATTTT.

This clonotype was picked up many times. The CDR3 is CASRGQLNEKLFF. CDR3 in DNA: TGTGCCAGCAGGGGACAGCTTAATGAAAAACTGTTTTTT. The chain combines TRBV6-6 with TRBJ1-4; 7 bases align to TRBD1. The CDR3 covers 13 residues. V lost 6 bases and J lost 4; bases outside the gene matches: 2. CDR1 is MNHNY and CDR2 is SVGAGI in the germline V gene (reference sequence).

This chain connects TRBV5-6 to TRBJ2-3; D is ambiguous. V was shortened by 4 bases and J by 1 base, with 10 bases between the two germline ends. The germline V gene encodes CDR1 SGHDT and CDR2 YYEEEE. The CDR3 spans 14 residues. CDR3 DNA sequence: TGTGCCAGCAGCAGAGGTACGGGCACAGATACGCAGTATTTT. Amino acid sequence: CASSRGTGTDTQYF. Using reference TRBV5-6 and TRBJ2-3 for the parts outside the CDR3, the full variable domain is DAGVTQSPTHLIKTRGQQVTLRCSPKSGHDTVSWYQQALGQGPQFIFQYYEEEERQRGNFPDRFSGHQFPNYSSELNVNALLLGDSALYLCASSRGTGTDTQYFGPGTRLTVL.

This clonotype was counted at least ten times. The chain has TRBV3-1 and TRBJ2-3; D is ambiguous. The CDR3 sequence is 12 residues long. Trimming removed 1 base at V and 5 bases at J, with 4 bases between. The V gene's germline CDR1 is LGHDT and CDR2 YNNKEL (reference sequence). This CDR3 is CASSQGRDTQYF. The CDR3 DNA reads TGTGCCAGCAGCCAAGGCCGAGATACGCAGTATTTT.

This clonotype was found many times. The chain combines TRBV5-1 with TRBJ2-5; 7 nucleotides agree with TRBD2. The germline CDR1 and CDR2 sequences are SGHRS and YFSETQ. V lost 0 bases to trimming and J lost 4 bases; unmatched junction nucleotides: 9. This CDR3 region has 16 residues. The CDR3 coding sequence is TGCGCCAGCAGCTTGGCCGGGGCGCGCGGGGGAGAGACCCAGTACTTC. It yields the protein CASSLAGARGGETQYF. Full variable domain (missing parts from reference TRBV5-1 and TRBJ2-5): KAGVTQTPRYLIKTRGQQVTLSCSPISGHRSVSWYQQTPGQGLQFLFEYFSETQRNKGNFPGRFSGRQFSNSRSEMNVSTLELGDSALYLCASSLAGARGGETQYFGPGTRLLVL.

This clonotype was observed a few times. The CDR3 loop reads CASSQERGSSLYF. The CDR3, as DNA: TGTGCCAGCAGCCAAGAGAGGGGGAGTAGCCTATACTTC. V usage is TRBV3-1 and J usage is TRBJ2-5; weak D call: TRBD1 (6 bases). V lost 0 bases, J lost 14 bases, and 16 bases lay in between. This CDR3 has 13 residues. Per the germline V gene, CDR1 is LGHDT and CDR2 is YNNKEL (reference sequence).